One and the same sample provided the 3 T cell receptor beta chains below, sequenced in a study of cytomegalovirus exposure and HLA in healthy donors. PCR was performed using 60 Vbeta and 13 Jbeta primers. Method: immunoSEQ multiplex PCR; TCRdb's copy keeps in-frame clones and lacks some. Among 84,000 or so clones listed, 70% to 80% were seen once. The sample was PBMCs. Receptors were obtained from a human donor in good health.

This chain connects TRBV11-2 to TRBJ2-2; D call uncertain. This CDR3 contains 17 residues. The ends were cut back, 1 base at V and 1 base at J, with 13 bases in the middle. Germline CDR1 and CDR2: SGHAT and FQNNGV. Here the CDR3 reads CASSLAGSLRNTGELFF. CDR3 nucleotide sequence: TGTGCCAGCAGCTTAGCAGGAAGTCTCAGGAACACCGGGGAGCTGTTTTTT.

This chain links TRBV27 with TRBJ1-5; TRBD1 agrees at 10 bases. V trimming: 4 bases; J trimming: 4 bases; junction bases outside the gene matches: 4. Germline lookup yields CDR1 MNHEY and CDR2 SMNVEV (reference sequence). The CDR3 has 15 amino acids. DNA for the CDR3: TGTGCCAGCAGTTCCCCGGGACAGGGGAATCAGCCCCAGCATTTT. This encodes CASSSPGQGNQPQHF.

The chain combines TRBV18 with TRBJ2-2; TRBD2 aligns across 9 bases. V lost 1 base and J lost 4; bases outside the gene matches: 4. The length of the CDR3 is 16 residues. CDR1 and CDR2 (germline): KGHSH, LQKENI. CDR3: CASSPRLADTTGELFF. The CDR3 region has the DNA TGTGCCAGCTCACCACGACTAGCGGACACCACCGGGGAGCTGTTTTTT.